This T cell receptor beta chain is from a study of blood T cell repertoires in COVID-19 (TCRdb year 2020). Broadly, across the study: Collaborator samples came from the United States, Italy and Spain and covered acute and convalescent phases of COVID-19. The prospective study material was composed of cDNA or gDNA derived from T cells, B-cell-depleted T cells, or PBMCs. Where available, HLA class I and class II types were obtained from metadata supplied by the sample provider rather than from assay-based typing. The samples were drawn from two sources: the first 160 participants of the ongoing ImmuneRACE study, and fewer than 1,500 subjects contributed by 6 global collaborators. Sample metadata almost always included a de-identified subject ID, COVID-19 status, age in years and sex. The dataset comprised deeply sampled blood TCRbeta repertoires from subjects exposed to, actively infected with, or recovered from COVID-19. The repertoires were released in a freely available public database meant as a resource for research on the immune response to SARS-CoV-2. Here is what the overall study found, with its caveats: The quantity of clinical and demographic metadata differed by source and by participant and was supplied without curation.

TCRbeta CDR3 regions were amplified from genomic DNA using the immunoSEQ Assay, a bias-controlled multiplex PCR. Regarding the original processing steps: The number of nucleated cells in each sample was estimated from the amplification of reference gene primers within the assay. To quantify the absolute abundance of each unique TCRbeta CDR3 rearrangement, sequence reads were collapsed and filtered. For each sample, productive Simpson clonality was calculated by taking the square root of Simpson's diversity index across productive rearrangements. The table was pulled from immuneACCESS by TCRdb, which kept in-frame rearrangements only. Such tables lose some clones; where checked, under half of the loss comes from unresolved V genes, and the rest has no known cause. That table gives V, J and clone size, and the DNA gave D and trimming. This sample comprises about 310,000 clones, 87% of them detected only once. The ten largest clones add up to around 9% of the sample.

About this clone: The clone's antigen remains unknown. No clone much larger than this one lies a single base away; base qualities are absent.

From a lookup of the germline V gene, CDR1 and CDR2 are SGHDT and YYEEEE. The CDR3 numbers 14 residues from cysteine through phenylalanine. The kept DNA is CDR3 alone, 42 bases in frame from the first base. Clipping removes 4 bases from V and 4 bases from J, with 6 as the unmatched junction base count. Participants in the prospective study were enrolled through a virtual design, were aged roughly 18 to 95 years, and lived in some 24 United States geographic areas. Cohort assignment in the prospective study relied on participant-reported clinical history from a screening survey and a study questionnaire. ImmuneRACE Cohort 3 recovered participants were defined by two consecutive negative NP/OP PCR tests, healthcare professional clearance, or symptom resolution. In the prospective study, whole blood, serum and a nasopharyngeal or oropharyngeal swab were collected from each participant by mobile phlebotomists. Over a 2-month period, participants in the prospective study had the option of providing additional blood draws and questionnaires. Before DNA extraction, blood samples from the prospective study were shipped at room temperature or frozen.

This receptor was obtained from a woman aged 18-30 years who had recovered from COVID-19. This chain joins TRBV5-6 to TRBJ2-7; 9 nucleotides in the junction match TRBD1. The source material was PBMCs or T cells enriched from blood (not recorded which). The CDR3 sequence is CASSPGTGQYEQYF. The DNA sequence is TGTGCCAGCAGCCCCGGGACAGGGCAATACGAGCAGTACTTC.